This TCR beta chain was recorded in a study of regulatory T cells in long-lasting Graves disease. Remarks on this clonotype: Its antigen is not known.

Assembly of TCR beta libraries relied on iRepertoire HTBI primers together with Arm-PCR of CDR3 regions. TCRdb analysed the multiplex PCR reads with MiXCR anew, one entry per CDR3 protein. This sample has 700,000 or so distinct CDR3 sequences, with approximately 31% found just once. Time point described: persistent/refractory GD, antithyroid drugs over 5 years with positive TRAb. The authors made the TCR library using RNA they extracted from PBMCs. Each patient gave approximately 8.1 milliliters of EDTA-anticoagulated peripheral blood. This CDR3 region has 12 residues. Germline-derived CDR1 and CDR2 are SGDLS and YYNGEE. V lost 4 bases to trimming and J lost 6 bases, with 7 bases between them. Study observations and caveats: With persistent disease, TRBV28, TRBJ1-2 and TRBJ2-5 were the favored segments. Shared public clonotypes totalled approximately 3,000 in persistent patients, compared with about 960 in new patients. Graves' patients with persistent disease showed TCR diversity lower than patients newly diagnosed.

The receptor was derived from a female donor with Graves disease. The input for sequencing was peripheral blood mononuclear cells (PBMCs), taken when the disease was refractory, from a patient treated with antithyroid drugs. The chain employs TRBV9 and TRBJ2-2; no clear D. The CDR3 DNA reads TGTGCCAGCAGCTTCAAGCCCGGGGAGCTGTTTTTT. It specifies CASSFKPGELFF.